This section outlines one T cell receptor (beta chain) sequence together with its context. As to treatment: oral pan-JAK inhibitor, 5-10 mg twice daily. Peripheral blood and lesional scalp punch biopsies came from alopecia areata patients. Germline V CDR1 and CDR2: GTSNPN, SVGIG (reference sequence). This CDR3 contains 13 residues. This sample was included in a study of CD8+ T cells in alopecia areata. Overall study context: Oral tofacitinib (5 to 10 mg twice daily) was administered to treated patients.

RNA was isolated and reverse transcribed to cDNA, the sequencing template. TCRdb's table, derived via immunoSEQ multiplex PCR, lists solely in-frame clones and lacks some. This sample has more than 200,000 clones; approximately 45% occur once, and the top ten carry approximately 2.4%. The sequences come from CD4+ T cells sorted from blood, collected at approximately week 36, from a patient treated with tofacitinib. This TCR was recovered from a human donor with alopecia areata. The chain joins TRBV30 to TRBJ2-5, with TRBD1 identical over 10 bases. Matching the DNA end better, TRBJ2-7 makes the J call doubtful. The CDR3 region has the DNA TGTGCCTGGAGGGACAGGGGGAAATACGAGCAGTACTTC. The encoded protein is CAWRDRGKYEQYF.